This T cell receptor beta chain derives from a study of blood T cell repertoires in COVID-19. Whole-study context: Sources were T cells, B-cell-depleted T cells, or PBMCs; the material itself was cDNA or gDNA.

Trimming at V came to 4 bases and at J to 10 bases, leaving 18 bases not matched to a gene. The CDR3 is made up of 16 amino acids. Germline assignment: CDR1 LGHDT and CDR2 YNNKEL (reference sequence). Assay used: immunoSEQ multiplex PCR; TCRdb lists only in-frame clones, some missing. In the table there are a few hundred thousand clones, approximately 82% of which are singletons. Sequencing input: peripheral blood. This TCR was recovered from a woman aged 18-29 years with acute or convalescent COVID-19. The chain couples TRBV3-1 (or the pseudogene TRBV3-2) to TRBJ1-1; the match to TRBD1 covers 7 bases. The CDR3 nucleotides are TGTGCCAGCAGCCGTCGAAGAGTATATAGGGGGCAGCGAGCTTTCTTT. Residues: CASSRRRVYRGQRAFF.